This TCR beta chain came from a study of cytomegalovirus exposure and HLA in healthy donors. Study outcomes and limitations: Clonal expansion, a later analysis showed, was greater in HLA-associated TCR beta chains than in equally common others. CMV antigen specificity was confirmed in vitro for three CMV-associated chains.

Donors likely had unrecorded immune exposures despite being nominally healthy when sampled. Points on this clone: Its antigen is unknown.

PCR used 60 Vbeta primers and 13 Jbeta primers. Data came from immunoSEQ multiplex PCR; TCRdb stores just in-frame clones and leaves some out. The sample holds about 140,000 clones; 60% to 85% are singletons and the top ten take 1% to 1.5%. This CDR3 has 14 residues. J was trimmed by 4 bases and V by 7 bases; bases with no gene match: 3. In germline, CDR1 is MRHNA, CDR2 SNTAGT. This chain connects TRBV6-4 to TRBJ1-4; TRBD1 matches 10 bases. This receptor was identified in a male donor in good health and CMV-seropositive. Sequenced input: PBMCs. CDR3 sequence reads: CASNRTGGNEKLFF. The CDR3 DNA follows: TGTGCCAGCAACCGGACAGGGGGTAATGAAAAACTGTTTTTT.